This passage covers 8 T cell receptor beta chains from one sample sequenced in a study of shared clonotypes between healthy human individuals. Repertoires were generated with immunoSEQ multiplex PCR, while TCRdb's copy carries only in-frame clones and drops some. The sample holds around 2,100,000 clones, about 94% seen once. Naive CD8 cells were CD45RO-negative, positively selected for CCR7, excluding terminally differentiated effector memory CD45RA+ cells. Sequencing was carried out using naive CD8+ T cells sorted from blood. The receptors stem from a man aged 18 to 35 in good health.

CDR3 DNA sequence: TGTGCCAGAAGCACGGACAGTACGAACACTGAAGCTTTCTTT. Translating gives CARSTDSTNTEAFF. This chain links TRBV5-3 with TRBJ1-1; possibly TRBD1 for D (6 bases). TRBV5-3 carries the ORF label, with uncertain function. CDR3 size: 14 residues. V lost 4 bases and J 1 base, leaving 11 bases between the germline ends.

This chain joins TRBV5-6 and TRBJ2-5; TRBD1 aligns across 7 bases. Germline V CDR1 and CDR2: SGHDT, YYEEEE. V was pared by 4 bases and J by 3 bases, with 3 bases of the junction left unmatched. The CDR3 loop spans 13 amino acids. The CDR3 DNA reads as TGTGCCAGCAGCCAAACAGGGGAAGAGACCCAGTACTTC. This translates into CASSQTGEETQYF.

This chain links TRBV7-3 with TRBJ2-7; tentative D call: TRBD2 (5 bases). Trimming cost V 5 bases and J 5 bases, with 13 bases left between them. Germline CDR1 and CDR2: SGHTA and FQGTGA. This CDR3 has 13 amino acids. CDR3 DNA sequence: TGTGCCAGCAGCACCTACTTGGGAGACGAGCAGTACTTC. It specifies CASSTYLGDEQYF.

As DNA, the CDR3 is TGCAGCGTTGAGGCAGGGAACATTCAGTACTTC. Protein product: CSVEAGNIQYF. The chain couples TRBV29-1 to TRBJ2-4; TRBD1 might be the D (5 bases). CDR1 and CDR2 from the germline V gene are SQVTM and ANQGSEA. The germline V and J ends were trimmed by 3 bases and 7 bases, with 7 bases remaining between them. The CDR3 spans 11 residues.

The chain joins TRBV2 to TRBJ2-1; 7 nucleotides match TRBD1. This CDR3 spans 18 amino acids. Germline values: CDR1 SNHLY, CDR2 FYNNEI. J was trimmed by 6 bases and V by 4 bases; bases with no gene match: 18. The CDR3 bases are TGTGCCAGCAGTGGCACGCTTATGGACAGGAGGTATGGCAATGAGCAGTTCTTC. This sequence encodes CASSGTLMDRRYGNEQFF.

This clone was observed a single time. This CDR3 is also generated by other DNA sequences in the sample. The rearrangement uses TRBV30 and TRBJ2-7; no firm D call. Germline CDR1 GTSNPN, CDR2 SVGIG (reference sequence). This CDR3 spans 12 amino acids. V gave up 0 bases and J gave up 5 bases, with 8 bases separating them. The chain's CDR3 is CAWSVLSDEQYF. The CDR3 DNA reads TGTGCCTGGAGTGTACTGAGTGACGAGCAGTACTTC.

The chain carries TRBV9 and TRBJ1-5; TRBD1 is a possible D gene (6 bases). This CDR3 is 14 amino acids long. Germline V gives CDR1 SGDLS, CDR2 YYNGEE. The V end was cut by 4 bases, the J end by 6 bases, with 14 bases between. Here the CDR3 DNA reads TGTGCCAGCAGCAGAGGGGGGGGCAGTCAGCCCCAGCATTTT. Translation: CASSRGGGSQPQHF.

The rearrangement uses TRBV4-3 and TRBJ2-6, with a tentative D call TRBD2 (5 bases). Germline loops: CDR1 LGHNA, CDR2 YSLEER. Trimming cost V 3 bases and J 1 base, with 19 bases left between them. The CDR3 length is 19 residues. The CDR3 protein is CASSQPGNGVGSGANVLTF. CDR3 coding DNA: TGCGCCAGCAGCCAGCCTGGGAACGGGGTGGGGTCTGGGGCCAACGTCCTGACTTTC.